This TCR beta chain was identified during a study of T-cell reconstitution after alpha-beta-depleted transplantation in children. Study outcomes and limitations: One year post-transplant, T-cell counts and diversity were largely derived from T cells produced anew. Two months or so post-transplant, alpha-beta T cells reportedly derived from several hundred expanded graft clones.

Germline V gives CDR1 SEHNR, CDR2 FQNEAQ (reference sequence). This CDR3 is built from 14 residues. V trimming: 6 bases; J trimming: 4 bases; junction bases outside the gene matches: 7. Many counts were recorded for this clonotype. The antigen is undetermined. As it was prepared, the TCRbeta library received unique molecular identifiers. TCRdb re-analysed the PCR reads in MiXCR, keeping a single row per CDR3 protein. The table records some 70,000 distinct CDR3 sequences, roughly 5.2% of them present only once. The sample in question was PBMCs, mostly from graft donor cells, obtained 180 days after TCRalphabeta/CD19-depleted stem cell transplant. This sequence originates from a boy under three years old who had a stem cell transplant for acute myeloid leukemia, so the T cells may come from the graft donor. The chain recombines TRBV7-9 with TRBJ1-1; 8 positions match TRBD1. The CDR3 DNA reads as TGTGCCAGCAGTTCACAGGGGGGTGGCACTGAAGCTTTCTTT. Its protein is CASSSQGGGTEAFF. Filled out from reference TRBV7-9 and TRBJ1-1, the complete variable domain reads DTGVSQNPRHKITKRGQNVTFRCDPISEHNRLYWYRQTLGQGPEFLTYFQNEAQLEKSRLLSDRFSAERPKGSFSTLEIQRTEQGDSAMYLCASSSQGGGTEAFFGQGTRLTVV.